This entry describes one T cell receptor (beta chain). Its antigen remains unknown. This record comes from a study of cytomegalovirus exposure and HLA in healthy donors. General study results and limits: Because they were indistinguishable, some V segments, including TRBV6-2 and TRBV6-3, were excluded. Cytomegalovirus association was assigned to about 180 TCR beta chains. In vitro testing confirmed a few CMV-associated chains as specific for CMV antigens.

Trimming took 5 bases from V and 5 from J, leaving 9 bases between them. CDR1 and CDR2 from the germline V gene are GTSNPN and SVGIG (reference sequence). This CDR3 is 11 amino acids long. This PCR relied on a set of 60 Vbeta primers and 13 Jbeta primers. TCRdb's copy holds only in-frame clones and misses some; the assay was immunoSEQ multiplex PCR. This sample's table reports 150,000 to 200,000 clones. The sample consisted of PBMCs. The rearrangement uses TRBV30 and TRBJ1-1; D ambiguous. The source is a boy younger than 18 in good health and CMV-seronegative. CDR3 nucleotides: TGTGCCTGGGACACCAGGACTGAAGCTTTCTTT. Its translation is CAWDTRTEAFF. Full variable domain (rest looked up from reference TRBV30 and TRBJ1-1): SQTIHQWPATLVQPVGSPLSLECTVEGTSNPNLYWYRQAAGRGLQLLFYSVGIGQISSEVPQNLSASRPQDRQFILSSKKLLLSDSGFYLCAWDTRTEAFFGQGTRLTVV.